This TCR beta chain stems from a study of control samples from healthy donors and cancer patients. CDR1 and CDR2 (germline): ENHRY, SYGVKD. V was pared by 11 bases and J by 12 bases, with 14 bases between. The CDR3 extends over 11 amino acids. Produced via immunoSEQ multiplex PCR; TCRdb's table is partial and in-frame only. The sample includes 82,000 or so clones, about 93% seen only once; the top ten take around 5%. This TCR came from a woman between 18 and 29 years old in good health. The rearrangement uses TRBV10-3 and TRBJ1-6; perhaps TRBD1 as D (5 bases). Material: blood. Here the CDR3 DNA reads TGTGCCCCCCGGGGGTGTAAACCCCTCCACTTT. It translates to CAPRGCKPLHF.